The rows below give T cell receptor beta chains drawn from one sample of a study of T cell responses to AZD1222 COVID-19 vaccine. TCRdb keeps only in-frame clones here, not all; method: immunoSEQ multiplex PCR. This sample has about 99,000 clones; about 89% occur once, and the top ten carry around 20%. Source: peripheral blood, taken on day 0 of AZD1222 vaccination. Every receptor here comes from an adult in good health. The CDR3 runs from the conserved cysteine through the conserved F or W. Each record gives: clone size, D gene, J gene, V gene, CDR3 protein, CDR3 DNA. A D gene is named only where the DNA matches it firmly. Some rows have no size entry. The others give once, few or many, or a class for an expanded clone.

>-|-|TRBJ1-4|TRBV7-8
CASSLAGTGSGEKLFF
TGTGCCAGCAGCTTAGCGGGTACAGGGTCGGGTGAAAAACTGTTTTTT
>-|-|TRBJ1-2|TRBV2
CASRPEGIYGYTF
TGTGCCAGCAGACCTGAGGGGATTTATGGCTACACCTTC
>-|-|TRBJ2-1|TRBV12-3/TRBV12-4
CASSRNEQFF
TGTGCCAGCAGCCGTAATGAGCAGTTCTTC
>-|-|TRBJ2-5|TRBV18
CASSPRTQETQYF
TGTGCCAGCTCACCACGCACTCAAGAGACCCAGTACTTC
>once|-|TRBJ1-1|TRBV5-1
CASRLGTANTEAFF
TGCGCCAGCCGTCTGGGGACCGCGAACACTGAAGCTTTCTTT
>hyperexpanded|-|TRBJ1-2|TRBV11-2
CASSLGSGAGGYTF
TGTGCCAGCAGCTTAGGATCAGGGGCCGGTGGCTACACCTTC
>-|-|TRBJ1-1|TRBV6-5
CAGNSREGTEAFF
TGTGCCGGCAACTCAAGGGAGGGGACTGAAGCTTTCTTT
>few|-|TRBJ2-7|TRBV14
CASSVVGEQYF
TGTGCCAGTAGTGTCGTAGGCGAGCAGTACTTC
>-|-|TRBJ1-1|TRBV5-4
CASSLPGATEAFF
TGTGCCAGCAGCTTGCCAGGGGCCACTGAAGCTTTCTTT
>once|-|TRBJ1-1|TRBV18
CASSPYSKGQGEAFF
TGTGCCAGCTCACCATATAGTAAAGGACAAGGTGAAGCTTTCTTT
>-|-|TRBJ1-4|TRBV18
CASSLTSAGGNEKLFF
TGTGCCAGCTCACTGACCTCGGCGGGGGGTAATGAAAAACTGTTTTTT
>-|TRBD1|TRBJ1-2|TRBV18
CASSPWDRGSGYTF
TGTGCCAGCTCACCTTGGGACAGGGGGTCTGGCTACACCTTC
>-|-|TRBJ1-1|TRBV10-3
CAIRATGENTEAFF
TGTGCCATCAGAGCTACCGGGGAGAACACTGAAGCTTTCTTT
>-|-|TRBJ1-2|TRBV7-9
CASSPQSTVFYGYTF
TGTGCCAGCAGCCCCCAATCGACAGTATTCTATGGCTACACCTTC
>once|-|TRBJ2-3|TRBV6-5
CASIPLADSDTQYF
TGTGCCAGCATCCCCCTGGCAGACTCAGATACGCAGTATTTT
>-|TRBD1|TRBJ1-4|TRBV19
CASSMGQDGTEKLFF
TGTGCCAGTAGTATGGGACAGGACGGAACTGAAAAACTGTTTTTT
>-|TRBD2|TRBJ2-1|TRBV7-2
CASSSPGGYNEQFF
TGTGCCAGCAGCTCCCCCGGGGGGTACAATGAGCAGTTCTTC
>-|-|TRBJ2-5|TRBV29-1
CSVASHGGGETQYF
TGCAGCGTTGCGAGCCACGGGGGTGGGGAGACCCAGTACTTC
>once|-|TRBJ2-1|TRBV3-1/TRBV3-2
CASSSRGMNRRNNEQFF
TGTGCCAGCAGCTCAAGGGGTATGAACAGGAGGAACAATGAGCAGTTCTTC
>-|TRBD1|TRBJ1-2|TRBV10-3
CAISENRGHSYGYTF
TGTGCCATCAGTGAGAACAGGGGGCATAGCTATGGCTACACCTTC
>-|TRBD2|TRBJ2-7|TRBV2
CASSVAGTRGDYEQYF
TGTGCCAGCAGTGTGGCCGGGACTAGAGGCGACTACGAGCAGTACTTC
>-|-|TRBJ2-6|TRBV7-3
CASSLTTGANVLTF
TGTGCCAGCAGCCTTACAACTGGGGCCAACGTCCTGACTTTC
>-|-|TRBJ1-3|TRBV19
CASKTGFGNTIYF
TGTGCCAGTAAAACGGGGTTTGGAAACACCATATATTTT
>once|TRBD1|TRBJ1-1|TRBV3-1/TRBV3-2
CASSLTGEPMNTEAFF
TGTGCCAGCAGCCTTACAGGGGAACCAATGAACACTGAAGCTTTCTTT
>-|-|TRBJ2-7|TRBV6-1
CASSEVPGFRDEQYF
TGTGCCAGCAGTGAAGTTCCCGGTTTCAGGGACGAGCAGTACTTC
>once|-|TRBJ1-1|TRBV7-9
CASSPVPGANTEAFF
TGTGCCAGCAGCCCGGTGCCAGGGGCGAACACTGAAGCTTTCTTT
>-|-|TRBJ2-2|TRBV29-1
CSVGTQATGELFF
TGCAGCGTTGGGACGCAGGCCACCGGGGAGCTGTTTTTT
>-|-|TRBJ1-1|TRBV11-2
CASSPLGAFMGEAFF
TGTGCCAGCAGCCCCCTCGGGGCTTTTATGGGCGAAGCTTTCTTT
>-|TRBD2|TRBJ2-1|TRBV5-6
CASSFSGGAVVFNEQFF
TGTGCCAGCAGTTTTAGCGGGGGGGCCGTAGTTTTCAATGAGCAGTTCTTC
>once|-|TRBJ1-1|TRBV12-3/TRBV12-4
CASSTWGSGEAFF
TGTGCCAGCAGCACTTGGGGAAGTGGGGAAGCTTTCTTT
>-|-|TRBJ1-3|TRBV6-5
CASSYRPDQYGNTIYF
TGTGCCAGCAGTTACCGACCGGACCAATATGGAAACACCATATATTTT
>-|-|TRBJ1-2|TRBV2
CASSGVSGTGYTF
TGTGCCAGCAGTGGGGTTAGCGGTACGGGCTACACCTTC
>-|-|TRBJ2-3|TRBV7-2
CASSSPRRSDTQYF
TGTGCCAGCAGCTCGCCTCGACGTTCCGATACGCAGTATTTT
>-|-|TRBJ2-7|TRBV21-1
CASSKGRGEVYEQYF
TGTGCCAGCAGCAAAGGTCGAGGGGAAGTCTACGAGCAGTACTTC
>-|-|TRBJ1-1|TRBV5-4
CASSSAVQAQNTEAFF
TGTGCCAGCAGCTCCGCCGTTCAGGCCCAGAACACTGAAGCTTTCTTT
>-|-|TRBJ1-1|TRBV9
CASSVGNRPTEAFF
TGTGCCAGCAGCGTAGGGAACAGACCCACTGAAGCTTTCTTT
>-|-|TRBJ2-5|TRBV15
CATSRDATSETQYF
TGTGCCACCAGCAGAGATGCCACTTCAGAGACCCAGTACTTC
>-|-|TRBJ2-3|TRBV6-6
CASSVNRDTQYF
TGTGCCAGCAGCGTCAATAGAGATACGCAGTATTTT
>-|-|TRBJ2-2|TRBV5-1
CASTTSSSGNTGELFF
TGCGCCAGCACCACATCGAGTTCAGGGAACACCGGGGAGCTGTTTTTT
>-|-|TRBJ1-1|TRBV30
CAWHPRVRTEAFF
TGTGCCTGGCATCCGAGGGTACGAACTGAAGCTTTCTTT
>-|TRBD1|TRBJ2-7|TRBV19
CASSIVPGGEQYF
TGTGCCAGTAGTATAGTCCCAGGGGGCGAGCAGTACTTC
>-|TRBD1|TRBJ2-7|TRBV5-1
CASSLPPGQGRDEQYF
TGCGCCAGCAGCTTACCACCGGGACAGGGTCGGGACGAGCAGTACTTC
>-|-|TRBJ1-3|TRBV9
CASSVARDRLDTIYF
TGTGCCAGCAGCGTAGCAAGAGACAGGTTGGACACCATATATTTT
>-|TRBD1|TRBJ2-1|TRBV7-7
CASSLRQGETNEQFF
TGTGCCAGCAGCTTACGACAGGGTGAGACCAATGAGCAGTTCTTC
>-|-|TRBJ1-3|TRBV10-2
CASSDQGLSGNTIYF
TGCGCCAGCAGTGATCAGGGACTGAGTGGAAACACCATATATTTT
>-|TRBD1|TRBJ1-2|TRBV2
CASSEIIGQGGGYTF
TGTGCCAGCAGTGAAATTATTGGACAGGGTGGTGGCTACACCTTC
>-|TRBD1|TRBJ1-1|TRBV29-1
CSVGQGRDTEAFF
TGCAGCGTAGGACAGGGAAGGGACACTGAAGCTTTCTTT
>-|-|TRBJ2-5|TRBV11-1
CASSWRFGGTQETQYF
TGTGCCAGCAGCTGGCGTTTTGGGGGGACTCAAGAGACCCAGTACTTC
>-|-|TRBJ2-7|TRBV7-9
CASSLAELPYEQYF
TGTGCCAGCAGCTTAGCGGAGCTACCCTACGAGCAGTACTTC
>-|-|TRBJ1-1|TRBV15
CATSRDRGSRNTEAFF
TGTGCCACCAGCAGAGATAGGGGTTCCCGGAACACTGAAGCTTTCTTT
>-|TRBD1|TRBJ1-2|TRBV2
CASKDRGLLGYTF
TGTGCCAGCAAGGACAGGGGGCTTCTCGGCTACACCTTC
>-|-|TRBJ1-4|TRBV9
CASSPVLDEKLFF
TGTGCCAGCAGCCCGGTTCTTGACGAAAAACTGTTTTTT